These 11 T cell receptor beta chains were sequenced from one sample in a study of cytomegalovirus exposure and HLA in healthy donors. The primer mix had 60 Vbeta and 13 Jbeta primers. Generated by immunoSEQ multiplex PCR, the TCRdb table keeps only in-frame clones and is missing some. This sample has 90,000 to 100,000 clones, with roughly 80% found just once. Sequencing was done on a sample of PBMCs. The receptors originated from a woman aged 55 to 70 in good health and CMV-seronegative.

The V call is TRBV6-6, the J call TRBJ1-5, with a tentative D call TRBD1 (5 bases). Per the germline V gene, CDR1 is MNHNY and CDR2 is SVGAGI (reference sequence). The CDR3 contains 14 residues. Trimming removed 2 bases at V and 6 bases at J, with 11 bases between. CDR3 region: CASSYVAGTQPQHF. Here the CDR3 DNA reads TGTGCCAGCAGTTACGTCGCGGGGACTCAGCCCCAGCATTTT.

The genes are TRBV7-9 and TRBJ2-1; maybe TRBD2 (6 bases). The CDR3 has 16 amino acids. V shed 1 base and J shed 6 bases, with 16 bases lying between them. CDR1 is SEHNR and CDR2 is FQNEAQ in the germline V gene (reference sequence). CDR3 sequence reads: CASSLGAGRGGNEQFF. In DNA form, the CDR3 reads TGTGCCAGCAGCTTAGGGGCGGGAAGGGGAGGCAATGAGCAGTTCTTC.

The rearrangement uses TRBV6-5 and TRBJ2-3; the D gene is possibly TRBD2 (5 bases). Trimming cost V 2 bases and J 0 bases, with 12 bases left between them. The length of the CDR3 is 16 residues. Germline values: CDR1 MNHEY, CDR2 SVGAGI. This CDR3 reads CASSYLAASSTDTQYF. DNA for the CDR3: TGTGCCAGCAGTTACCTAGCAGCATCTAGCACAGATACGCAGTATTTT.

This chain connects TRBV5-4 to TRBJ2-1; no definite D call. The V gene lost 2 bases and the J gene lost 4 bases, with 7 bases spanning the gap. CDR1 is SGHNT, CDR2 YYREEE, per germline (reference sequence). CDR3 length equals 13 residues. CDR3 sequence reads: CASSFIDYNEQFF. For the CDR3, the DNA is TGTGCCAGCAGCTTCATAGATTACAATGAGCAGTTCTTC.

This chain uses TRBV5-6 with TRBJ1-2; TRBD1 agrees at 8 bases. The V gene end was trimmed by 3 bases and the J gene end by 8 bases; junction bases not matched to a gene: 15. The length of the CDR3 is 16 residues. Germline CDR1 is SGHDT and CDR2 is YYEEEE. In DNA form, the CDR3 reads TGTGCCAGCAGCTCGGCACCCGGCCAGGGGGCAGGGGGCTACACCTTC. Its translation is CASSSAPGQGAGGYTF.

The J gene is TRBJ2-3, the V gene TRBV5-1, with D possibly being TRBD2 (6 bases). Germline V gene data show CDR1 as SGHRS and CDR2 as YFSETQ. V lost 0 bases, J lost 1 base, and 12 bases lay in between. This CDR3 spans 16 amino acids. CDR3 residues: CASSLVGPSGTDTQYF. The CDR3 DNA reads as TGCGCCAGCAGCTTGGTTGGTCCTAGCGGCACAGATACGCAGTATTTT.

This clone was picked up a small number of times. The chain employs TRBV19 and TRBJ2-3; D may be TRBD2 (6 bases). The CDR3 runs to 13 residues. V was clipped by 11 bases and J by 0 bases, with 12 bases between them. Germline CDR1 LNHDA, CDR2 SQIVND (reference sequence). CDR3 bases: TGTGCCTCGCGGGGCATTAGCACAGATACGCAGTATTTT. Its protein product is CASRGISTDTQYF.

Only one count was recorded for this clone. The chain carries TRBV7-2 and TRBJ1-2; a possible D gene is TRBD1 (6 bases). The CDR3 runs to 12 residues. CDR1 is SGHTA and CDR2 is FQGNSA in the germline V gene. V lost 7 bases and J 5 bases, leaving 11 bases between the germline ends. Here the CDR3 DNA reads TGTGCCAGCACCCAAAGGGGGTATGGCTACACCTTC. Translating it yields CASTQRGYGYTF. The variable domain in full, with the rest retrieved from reference TRBV7-2 and TRBJ1-2, is GAGVSQSPSNKVTEKGKDVELRCDPISGHTALYWYRQSLGQGLEFLIYFQGNSAPDKSGLPSDRFSAERTGGSVSTLTIQRTQQEDSAVYLCASTQRGYGYTFGSGTRLTVV.

Regarding this clone: The junction departs from the called germline gene at one end, perhaps through a read error. The chain couples TRBV2 to TRBJ2-5; D gene ambiguous. The CDR3 runs to 12 residues. Germline assignment: CDR1 SNHLY and CDR2 FYNNEI. The CDR3 DNA is TGTGCCAGCAGTGGGGCCTCAGAGACCCAGCACTTC. It encodes CASSGASETQHF.

This chain joins TRBV4-3 and TRBJ1-2; D is possibly TRBD1 (5 bases). CDR3 length: 14 residues. CDR1 and CDR2 from the germline V gene are LGHNA and YSLEER. Trimming shortened V by 0 bases and J by 2 bases, and 7 bases separated the two germline ends. The CDR3 DNA is TGCGCCAGCAGCCAAGAGACAGTGAACTATGGCTACACCTTC. As protein: CASSQETVNYGYTF.

The J gene is TRBJ1-5, the V gene TRBV28; TRBD1 aligns across 12 bases. CDR1 and CDR2 from the germline V gene are MDHEN and SYDVKM. The CDR3 extends over 17 amino acids. With 4 bases clipped from V and 1 base from J, the junction kept 5 bases outside the gene matches. The CDR3: CASSSGTGGWSNQPQHF. The CDR3, as DNA: TGTGCCAGCAGTTCGGGGACAGGGGGCTGGAGCAATCAGCCCCAGCATTTT.